These 32 T cell receptor beta chains came from one sample sequenced in a study of blood T cell repertoires in COVID-19. The repertoire was sequenced with immunoSEQ multiplex PCR; TCRdb's copy has only in-frame clones and lacks some. The sample has some 350,000 clones, more than 70% seen once. Specimen: peripheral blood. These receptor sequences come from a woman aged 65 to 85 with COVID-19, enrolled during active disease.

The chain uses TRBV24-1 and TRBJ2-2; TRBD2 matches at 11 bases. The CDR3 is made up of 20 amino acids. Germline V gene sequence: CDR1 KGHDR, CDR2 SFDVKD. V shed 3 bases, J shed 2 bases, and the junction held 13 bases outside the gene matches. The CDR3 loop is CATSDRKGLAGGPNTGELFF. For the CDR3, the DNA is TGTGCCACCAGTGATAGAAAAGGTCTAGCGGGGGGCCCTAACACCGGGGAGCTGTTTTTT.

Note on this clone: A much larger clone sits a single nucleotide away, making a read error possible. Other DNA sequences in this specimen translate into the identical CDR3. The chain combines TRBV27 with TRBJ1-6; the match to TRBD1 covers 10 bases. Germline V gene data show CDR1 as MNHEY and CDR2 as SMNVEV (reference sequence). The junction had 6 bases not matched to a gene; V was cut back by 6 bases and J by 10 bases. This CDR3 region has 14 residues. CDR3 sequence: CASSDGTGESPLHF. Written as DNA, the CDR3 is TGTGCCAGCAGCGATGGGACAGGGGAATCACCCCTCCACTTT.

The chain uses TRBV2 and TRBJ1-2, with D hard to call. V lost 1 base, J lost 8 bases, and 8 bases lay in between. Germline CDR1 SNHLY, CDR2 FYNNEI. CDR3 length equals 12 residues. The CDR3 here is CASSEGLRGYTF. In nucleotides, the CDR3 is TGTGCCAGCAGTGAAGGTTTGAGGGGCTACACCTTC.

This chain connects TRBV27 to TRBJ1-2; 7 bases line up with TRBD1. The CDR3 extends over 17 amino acids. CDR1 MNHEY and CDR2 SMNVEV come from the germline V gene (reference sequence). V was pared by 6 bases and J by 3 bases, with 16 bases of the junction left unmatched. The CDR3 DNA reads TGTGCCAGCAGCCCTCTCTGGGACCCTACAGGGGACTATGGCTACACCTTC. It yields the protein CASSPLWDPTGDYGYTF.

The chain combines TRBV28 with TRBJ2-1, with D possibly being TRBD2 (7 bases). Per the germline V gene, CDR1 is MDHEN and CDR2 is SYDVKM. This CDR3 contains 15 residues. Trimming cost V 3 bases and J 3 bases, with 12 bases left between them. The CDR3: CASSLAGAIYNEQFF. The CDR3 DNA sequence: TGTGCCAGCAGTTTGGCGGGGGCGATCTACAATGAGCAGTTCTTC.

This clone was counted a single time. The gene calls are TRBV6-2 or TRBV6-3 and TRBJ2-5; 8 bases are shared with TRBD2. The ends lost 4 bases at V and 4 bases at J; junction bases unmatched: 8. The CDR3 sequence is 15 residues long. Per the germline V gene, CDR1 is MNHEY and CDR2 is SVGEGT. The DNA of the CDR3 is TGTGCCAGCAGTTCCAGCGGGGGAGGTAGAGAGACCCAGTACTTC. Translation: CASSSSGGGRETQYF.

V and J are TRBV7-6 and TRBJ1-1; perhaps TRBD1 as D (5 bases). CDR1 and CDR2 from the germline V gene are SGHVS and FNYEAQ. Between the trimmed V and J ends, which lost 5 bases and 5 bases, there was a span of 15 bases. The CDR3 consists of 14 residues. The CDR3 is CASSPREGLTEAFF. As DNA, the CDR3 is TGTGCCAGCAGCCCCCGGGAGGGACTAACTGAAGCTTTCTTT.

In its sample, this clone was seen a few times. This sequence joins TRBV7-2 and TRBJ1-2; 7 positions agree with TRBD1. The germline V gene has CDR1 SGHTA and CDR2 FQGNSA. This CDR3 is built from 14 residues. Trimming cost V 3 bases and J 3 bases; bases outside gene matches: 4. CDR3 region: CASSLTGWDYGYTF. CDR3 nucleotide sequence: TGTGCCAGCAGCTTGACAGGGTGGGACTATGGCTACACCTTC.

Comment on this clone: Other DNA sequences in the same sample also yield this CDR3. This chain connects TRBV9 to TRBJ1-1; no clear D. Per the germline V gene, CDR1 is SGDLS and CDR2 is YYNGEE. CDR3 size: 14 residues. The V and J ends lost 0 bases and 0 bases respectively, with 6 bases between them. CDR3 bases: TGTGCCAGCAGCGTAGGCCCTATGAACACTGAAGCTTTCTTT. Translating gives CASSVGPMNTEAFF.

The chain carries TRBV5-1 and TRBJ2-2, with D perhaps TRBD1 (6 bases). The CDR3 contains 16 residues. The germline V gene has CDR1 SGHRS and CDR2 YFSETQ. V was shortened by 0 bases and J by 6 bases, with 15 bases between the two germline ends. The CDR3 loop reads CASSLAQGQGSGELFF. As DNA, the CDR3 is TGCGCCAGCAGCTTGGCCCAGGGTCAGGGGTCCGGGGAGCTGTTTTTT.

The CDR3 here is CASSVDGAGANVLTF. DNA of the CDR3: TGTGCCAGCAGCGTAGACGGGGCTGGGGCCAACGTCCTGACTTTC. The chain uses TRBV9 and TRBJ2-6; maybe TRBD2 (5 bases). There are 15 residues in the CDR3. The germline V and J ends were trimmed by 0 bases and 2 bases, with 6 bases remaining between them. The germline V gene has CDR1 SGDLS and CDR2 YYNGEE.

This sequence joins TRBV5-4 and TRBJ2-6, with D uncertain. The germline CDR1 and CDR2 sequences are SGHNT and YYREEE (reference sequence). With 2 bases removed from V and 3 bases from J, the gap between germline ends came to 9 bases. The CDR3 runs to 15 residues. CDR3 loop: CASSLDSRGANVLTF. The CDR3 nucleotides read TGTGCCAGCAGCTTAGACTCTCGTGGGGCCAACGTCCTGACTTTC.

The chain combines TRBV7-2 with TRBJ1-1; a possible D gene is TRBD1 (5 bases). The CDR3 is 16 residues long. Germline V gene lookup returns CDR1 SGHTA and CDR2 FQGNSA. Trimming stripped 2 bases from V and 4 bases from J, with 17 bases between. The CDR3: CASSLIGGRLGTEAFF. The CDR3 DNA sequence: TGTGCCAGCAGCTTAATCGGGGGAAGGTTGGGCACTGAAGCTTTCTTT.

V and J are TRBV29-1 and TRBJ1-3, with unresolved D. Germline V gene sequence: CDR1 SQVTM, CDR2 ANQGSEA. The CDR3 contains 12 residues. The germline V and J ends were trimmed by 4 bases and 0 bases, with 4 bases remaining between them. This chain's CDR3 is CSVGLSGNTIYF. CDR3 DNA: TGCAGCGTTGGTCTCTCTGGAAACACCATATATTTT. The full variable domain, rest sourced from reference TRBV29-1 and TRBJ1-3, is SAVISQKPSRDICQRGTSLTIQCQVDSQVTMMFWYRQQPGQSLTLIATANQGSEATYESGFVIDKFPISRPNLTFSTLTVSNMSPEDSSIYLCSVGLSGNTIYFGEGSWLTVV.

The chain is built from TRBV6-5 and TRBJ1-3; the D is unclear. This CDR3 comprises 12 residues. Trimming shortened V by 10 bases and J by 2 bases, and 9 bases separated the two germline ends. The germline V gene has CDR1 MNHEY and CDR2 SVGAGI. The CDR3 DNA reads as TGTGCCACCCTCACAGCTGGAAACACCATATATTTT. This gives the protein CATLTAGNTIYF.

Of note for this clone: Given a much more abundant clone one base away, this may be a read error. V usage is TRBV7-2 and J usage is TRBJ1-5; D is uncertain. Trimming removed 6 bases at V and 0 bases at J, with 6 bases between. Looked up from germline, CDR1 is SGHTA and CDR2 is FQGNSA. This CDR3 is built from 13 residues. This chain's CDR3 is CASSRDSNQPQHF. The CDR3 bases are TGTGCCAGCAGTCGGGATAGCAATCAGCCCCAGCATTTT.

CDR3 amino acids: CASSLDSSYGYTF. In DNA form, the CDR3 reads TGTGCCAGCAGTTTGGACAGTTCCTATGGCTACACCTTC. J is TRBJ1-2 and V is TRBV12-3 or TRBV12-4, with a tentative D call TRBD1 (6 bases). Trimming removed 3 bases from V and 4 bases from J, with 9 bases in between. This CDR3 has 13 residues.

J is TRBJ1-1 and V is TRBV12-3 or TRBV12-4; no clear D gene. The CDR3 spans 10 residues. Trimming pared 5 bases from V and 8 bases from J, leaving 6 bases between. The CDR3 nucleotides are TGTGCCAGCAGTCTCGGGGAAGCTTTCTTT. Protein product: CASSLGEAFF.

The chain combines TRBV10-3 with TRBJ2-3, with 12 bases identical to TRBD2. V dropped 11 bases and J dropped 0; count of bases not matched to a gene: 12. The CDR3 runs 17 residues. Germline loops: CDR1 ENHRY, CDR2 SYGVKD. CDR3 region: CAAGLAGGPKSTDTQYF. The CDR3 nucleotides are TGTGCCGCGGGGCTAGCGGGGGGGCCTAAAAGCACAGATACGCAGTATTTT.

The chain recombines TRBV30 with TRBJ1-5; 7 bases are a match to TRBD1. Germline lookup yields CDR1 GTSNPN and CDR2 SVGIG (reference sequence). The junction had 8 bases not matched to a gene; V was cut back by 6 bases and J by 3 bases. The CDR3 covers 14 residues. The CDR3 spells CACPDRPHNQPQHF. The CDR3 DNA follows: TGTGCCTGCCCGGACAGGCCCCACAATCAGCCCCAGCATTTT.

This sequence joins TRBV3-1 (or the pseudogene TRBV3-2) and TRBJ1-2; 9 nucleotides align to TRBD1. Germline CDR1 LGHDT, CDR2 YNNKEL (reference sequence). The CDR3 covers 14 residues. Germline trimming cut 1 base from V and 9 bases from J; bases unmatched to any gene: 6. The CDR3 sequence: CASSQGTGGTSYTF. The CDR3 nucleotides are TGTGCCAGCAGCCAAGGAACAGGGGGCACGAGCTACACCTTC.

The CDR3 protein is CATSGGGIQPQHF. DNA for the CDR3: TGTGCCACCAGTGGGGGGGGAATTCAGCCCCAGCATTTT. This chain connects TRBV24-1 to TRBJ1-5; TRBD1 might be the D (5 bases). V lost 5 bases, J lost 6 bases, and 10 bases lay in between. Germline loops: CDR1 KGHDR, CDR2 SFDVKD. The CDR3 is made up of 13 amino acids.

V is TRBV5-8 and J is TRBJ2-7, with TRBD2 as a possible D gene (5 bases). Germline CDR1 reads SGHTS; CDR2 reads YDEGEE. The CDR3 is made up of 15 amino acids. With 2 bases removed from V and 5 bases from J, the gap between germline ends came to 17 bases. Here the CDR3 reads CASSLPGNYLDEQYF. The DNA for the CDR3 is TGTGCCAGCAGCTTACCGGGAAACTACCTTGACGAGCAGTACTTC.

The rearrangement links TRBV6-2 or TRBV6-3 to TRBJ1-2, with D maybe TRBD1 (6 bases). Trimming removed 6 bases from V and 4 bases from J, with 9 bases in between. From germline, CDR1 is MNHEY and CDR2 SVGEGT. CDR3 length: 12 amino acids. The CDR3 here is CASSRDIYGYTF. The CDR3 DNA follows: TGTGCCAGCAGCAGGGACATCTATGGCTACACCTTC.

V gene TRBV7-9 combines with J gene TRBJ2-3; D is unresolved. Germline CDR1 reads SEHNR; CDR2 reads FQNEAQ (reference sequence). The CDR3 has 13 residues. V lost 3 bases to trimming and J lost 5 bases, with 9 bases between them. The CDR3: CASSFQAGDTQYF. The CDR3 bases are TGTGCCAGCAGCTTCCAAGCCGGAGATACGCAGTATTTT.

The chain combines TRBV30 with TRBJ1-2, with 8 bases identical to TRBD1. The V gene end was trimmed by 6 bases and the J gene end by 0 bases; junction bases not matched to a gene: 15. Germline V gives CDR1 GTSNPN, CDR2 SVGIG (reference sequence). This CDR3 contains 17 residues. The DNA of the CDR3 is TGTGCCTGTCATCCCTACCGGGACAGGCCCGCTAACTATGGCTACACCTTC. Its translation is CACHPYRDRPANYGYTF. The full variable domain, its missing parts supplied by reference TRBV30 and TRBJ1-2, is SQTIHQWPATLVQPVGSPLSLECTVEGTSNPNLYWYRQAAGRGLQLLFYSVGIGQISSEVPQNLSASRPQDRQFILSSKKLLLSDSGFYLCACHPYRDRPANYGYTFGSGTRLTVV.

This clone occurred once. The chain has TRBV24-1 and TRBJ1-2; 12 bases agree with TRBD1. From germline, CDR1 is KGHDR and CDR2 SFDVKD. This CDR3 region has 16 residues. V lost 7 bases and J lost 6; bases outside the gene matches: 11. The CDR3 region has the DNA TGTGCCACCAGAGCCCCCGGGACAGGGGGCGGGGATGGCTACACCTTC. This sequence encodes CATRAPGTGGGDGYTF.

The chain couples TRBV5-4 to TRBJ1-3; TRBD1 might be the D (5 bases). The length of the CDR3 is 15 residues. Germline CDR1 is SGHNT and CDR2 is YYREEE (reference sequence). V was pared by 4 bases and J by 0 bases, with 11 bases between. CDR3 amino acids: CASSPGGVSGNTIYF. In nucleotides, the CDR3 is TGTGCCAGCAGCCCGGGGGGGGTCTCTGGAAACACCATATATTTT.

The table lists this clone with a count of one. The chain carries TRBV2 and TRBJ1-2, with TRBD1 matching 12 bases. Germline trimming cut 7 bases from V and 4 bases from J; bases unmatched to any gene: 4. Germline CDR1 is SNHLY and CDR2 is FYNNEI. This CDR3 region has 14 residues. DNA of the CDR3: TGTGCCAGCAAGGGACAGGGGGCAGTCTATGGCTACACCTTC. It translates to CASKGQGAVYGYTF.

The genes are TRBV7-9 and TRBJ1-2; 9 bases fit TRBD1. Per germline, CDR1 SEHNR and CDR2 FQNEAQ (reference sequence). The CDR3 spans 15 residues. V shed 6 bases, J shed 4 bases, and the junction held 9 bases outside the gene matches. The CDR3 nucleotides are TGTGCCAGCAGATCGACAGGGGGATCCCTCTATGGCTACACCTTC. Protein sequence: CASRSTGGSLYGYTF.

This clone came up once. The chain combines TRBV27 with TRBJ1-1, with TRBD1 as a possible D gene (5 bases). CDR1 and CDR2 (germline): MNHEY, SMNVEV (reference sequence). CDR3 size: 13 residues. Trimming cost V 3 bases and J 5 bases, with 10 bases left between them. The CDR3 loop reads CASSFQGLTEAFF. CDR3 DNA: TGTGCCAGCAGTTTTCAGGGTTTGACTGAAGCTTTCTTT.

The chain joins TRBV10-3 to TRBJ1-1; 8 bases are a match to TRBD1. Per the germline V gene, CDR1 is ENHRY and CDR2 is SYGVKD. This CDR3 is 13 amino acids long. The trim removed 11 bases at V and 6 bases at J, leaving 11 bases unmatched. Written as DNA, the CDR3 is TGTGCCGCCGAGGGGACAGGAGGATCTGAAGCTTTCTTT. It is translated as CAAEGTGGSEAFF.